One sample yielded the 5 T cell receptor beta chains listed below, sequenced in a study of human T cells and chemical hapten exposure. Time point in this sample: patch test 3, about 24 weeks after DPC sensitization. Treatment meaning: therapeutic diphenylcyclopropenone sensitization with weekly scalp DPC. In TCRdb, the RACE reads were re-called with MiXCR into one record per CDR3 protein. The repertoire holds 80,000 to 100,000 distinct CDR3 sequences, around 25% seen once, with under 13% in the top ten. The specimen comprised whole blood, sampled in connection with sensitization to the hapten diphenylcyclopropenone (DPC). The receptors stem from a man in his forties or fifties with alopecia areata. Some clones in this sample may be carry-over from other donors' samples.

The chain links TRBV4-3 to TRBJ2-3; 7 nucleotides align to TRBD2. The V gene end was trimmed by 3 bases and the J gene end by 2 bases; junction bases not matched to a gene: 11. The germline V gene encodes CDR1 LGHNA and CDR2 YSLEER. CDR3 size: 17 residues. CDR3 coding DNA: TGCGCCAGCAGCCAGGGCCTTAGCGGGTCTCTCACAGATACGCAGTATTTT. Protein product: CASSQGLSGSLTDTQYF.

The V call is TRBV28, the J call TRBJ2-7; TRBD2 aligns across 12 bases. CDR3 length: 14 amino acids. From germline, CDR1 is MDHEN and CDR2 SYDVKM. The V and J ends lost 6 bases and 4 bases, in that order; junction bases with no gene match: 4. CDR3 DNA sequence: TGTGCCAGCAGGATAACTAGCGGGGGGTACGAGCAGTACTTC. Translation gives CASRITSGGYEQYF.

The genes are TRBV20-1 and TRBJ2-5; 15 bases align to TRBD2. Unmatched junction bases numbered 10, after V lost 3 bases and J lost 5 bases. CDR1 and CDR2 (germline): DFQATT, SNEGSKA (reference sequence). The CDR3 sequence is 17 residues long. The CDR3 sequence: CSARPEGLAGGLETQYF. The CDR3 DNA reads as TGCAGTGCTAGGCCCGAAGGACTAGCGGGAGGGCTGGAGACCCAGTACTTC.

The gene calls are TRBV2 and TRBJ1-5, with unresolved D. V lost 7 bases and J lost 4, with 20 bases in between. This CDR3 region has 16 residues. Germline V lookup: CDR1 SNHLY, CDR2 FYNNEI. The CDR3 region is CASNPRRHLPNQPQHF. The CDR3 nucleotides read TGTGCCAGCAACCCTCGAAGACACTTACCGAATCAGCCCCAGCATTTT.

The chain combines TRBV7-9 with TRBJ2-1; 10 bases line up with TRBD2. There are 15 residues in the CDR3. Germline V lookup: CDR1 SEHNR, CDR2 FQNEAQ (reference sequence). After removal of 2 bases from V and 8 bases from J, the junction contained 6 bases not matched to a gene. In DNA, the CDR3 is TGTGCCAGCAGCTTATCCAGCGGGAGGGCCCATGAGCAGTTCTTC. As protein: CASSLSSGRAHEQFF. The full variable domain, rest sourced from reference TRBV7-9 and TRBJ2-1, is DTGVSQNPRHKITKRGQNVTFRCDPISEHNRLYWYRQTLGQGPEFLTYFQNEAQLEKSRLLSDRFSAERPKGSFSTLEIQRTEQGDSAMYLCASSLSSGRAHEQFFGPGTRLTVL.